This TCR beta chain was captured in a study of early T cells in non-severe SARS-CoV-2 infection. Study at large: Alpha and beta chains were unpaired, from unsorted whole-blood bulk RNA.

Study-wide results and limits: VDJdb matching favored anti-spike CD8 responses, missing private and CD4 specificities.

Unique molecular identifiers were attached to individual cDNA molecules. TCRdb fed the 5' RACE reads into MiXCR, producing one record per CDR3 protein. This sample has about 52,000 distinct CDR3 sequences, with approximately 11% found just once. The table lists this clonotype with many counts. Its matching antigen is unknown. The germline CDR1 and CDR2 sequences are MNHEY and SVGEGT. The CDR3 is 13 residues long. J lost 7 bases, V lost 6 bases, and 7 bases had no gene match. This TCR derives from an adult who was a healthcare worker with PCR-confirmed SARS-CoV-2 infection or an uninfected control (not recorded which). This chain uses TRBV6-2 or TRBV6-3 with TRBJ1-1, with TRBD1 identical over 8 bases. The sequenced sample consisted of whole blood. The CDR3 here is CASRPGTGLEAFF. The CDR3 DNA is TGTGCCAGCAGACCCGGGACAGGCCTTGAAGCTTTCTTT.